This note documents a single T cell receptor beta chain sequence. Its antigen is unknown. Only in-frame clones appear in the TCRdb table, and some are missing; sequencing was by immunoSEQ multiplex PCR. The sample lists some 4,000 clones, roughly 25% occurring once. This entry belongs to a study of T cells in localized non-small cell lung cancer. General study results and limits: The highest T cell clonality was in uninvolved adjacent lung, above tumor. Within adjacent lung there appeared a median about 54 of the top 100 tumor clones.

This TCR came from a woman aged 40-69 years with stage I lung adenocarcinoma. This specimen consisted of lung tumor tissue, obtained before any cancer treatment.

Here the CDR3 reads CASSTGRLNTEAFF. The CDR3 DNA reads TGTGCCAGCAGCACCGGACGGCTGAACACTGAAGCTTTCTTT. This chain connects TRBV11-3 to TRBJ1-1; no definite D call. The CDR3 runs 14 residues. V was clipped by 5 bases and J by 0 bases, with 10 bases between them. The V gene's germline CDR1 is SGHNT and CDR2 YENEEA. Full variable domain (outside the CDR3, taken from reference TRBV11-3 and TRBJ1-1): EAGVVQSPRYKIIEKKQPVAFWCNPISGHNTLYWYLQNLGQGPELLIRYENEEAVDDSQLPKDRFSAERLKGVDSTLKIQPAELGDSAVYLCASSTGRLNTEAFFGQGTRLTVV.